The text below deals with one T cell receptor (beta chain). What it binds is not known. Germline CDR1 is SEHNR and CDR2 is FQNEAQ (reference sequence). This CDR3 spans 14 amino acids. Deletions cut 3 bases from V and 6 bases from J, with 12 bases between. This entry is derived from a study of cytomegalovirus exposure and HLA in healthy donors. Study results and caveats: Rare TCR sequences dominated, though some public TCRs recurred in many donors.

Sequencing was performed with immunoSEQ multiplex PCR; in TCRdb, only in-frame clones are kept and a portion is missing. The profile shows 150,000 to 200,000 clones, about nine tenths of them singletons. The chain joins TRBV7-9 to TRBJ1-5; D unclear. The sequence came from a man aged 18 to 30 in good health and CMV-seropositive. Material for sequencing was PBMCs. The CDR3 region is CASSFAGLGQPQHF. As DNA, the CDR3 is TGTGCCAGCAGCTTCGCAGGTCTTGGTCAGCCCCAGCATTTT.